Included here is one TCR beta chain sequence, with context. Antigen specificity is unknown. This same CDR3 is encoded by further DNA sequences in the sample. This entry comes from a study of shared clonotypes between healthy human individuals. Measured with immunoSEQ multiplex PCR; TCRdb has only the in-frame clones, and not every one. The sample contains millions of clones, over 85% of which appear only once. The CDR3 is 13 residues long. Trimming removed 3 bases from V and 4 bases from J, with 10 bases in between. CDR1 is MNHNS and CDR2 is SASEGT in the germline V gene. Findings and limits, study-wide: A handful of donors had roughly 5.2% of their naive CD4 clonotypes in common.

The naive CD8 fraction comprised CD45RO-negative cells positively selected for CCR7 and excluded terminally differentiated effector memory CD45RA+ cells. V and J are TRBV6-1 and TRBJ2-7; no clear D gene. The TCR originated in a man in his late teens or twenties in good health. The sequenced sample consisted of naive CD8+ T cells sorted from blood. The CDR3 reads CASSEALEYEQYF. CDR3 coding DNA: TGTGCCAGCAGTGAGGCGCTAGAATACGAGCAGTACTTC.